This T cell receptor (beta chain) was identified in a study of cytomegalovirus exposure and HLA in healthy donors. In the study overall: A prior analysis found 95 million to 140 million unique TCR beta sequences from around 200 million T cells. Study outcomes and limitations: V- and J-gene trimming of TCR beta was linked (in a later analysis) to a missense DCLRE1C variant. 164 TCR beta chains were listed as cytomegalovirus-associated.

With 60 Vbeta and 13 Jbeta primers, the PCR was carried out. This table comes from immunoSEQ multiplex PCR, and its TCRdb copy is limited to in-frame clones, with some not included. There are approximately 170,000 clones in the sample; roughly 80% occur only once, and 1.6% lies in the top ten. A note on this clone: The target antigen is unknown.

The J segment lost 9 bases and the V segment lost 3 bases, leaving 13 bases of the junction unmatched. There are 17 residues in the CDR3. Looked up from germline, CDR1 is ENHRY and CDR2 is SYGVKD. The J gene is TRBJ2-1, the V gene TRBV10-3; 11 positions agree with TRBD1. The sequenced sample consisted of PBMCs. This clonotype originated in a woman younger than 35 in good health and CMV-seronegative. The CDR3 here is CAISDSGQGARVGEQFF. As DNA, the CDR3 is TGTGCCATCAGTGATAGTGGACAGGGGGCGCGAGTGGGTGAGCAGTTCTTC.